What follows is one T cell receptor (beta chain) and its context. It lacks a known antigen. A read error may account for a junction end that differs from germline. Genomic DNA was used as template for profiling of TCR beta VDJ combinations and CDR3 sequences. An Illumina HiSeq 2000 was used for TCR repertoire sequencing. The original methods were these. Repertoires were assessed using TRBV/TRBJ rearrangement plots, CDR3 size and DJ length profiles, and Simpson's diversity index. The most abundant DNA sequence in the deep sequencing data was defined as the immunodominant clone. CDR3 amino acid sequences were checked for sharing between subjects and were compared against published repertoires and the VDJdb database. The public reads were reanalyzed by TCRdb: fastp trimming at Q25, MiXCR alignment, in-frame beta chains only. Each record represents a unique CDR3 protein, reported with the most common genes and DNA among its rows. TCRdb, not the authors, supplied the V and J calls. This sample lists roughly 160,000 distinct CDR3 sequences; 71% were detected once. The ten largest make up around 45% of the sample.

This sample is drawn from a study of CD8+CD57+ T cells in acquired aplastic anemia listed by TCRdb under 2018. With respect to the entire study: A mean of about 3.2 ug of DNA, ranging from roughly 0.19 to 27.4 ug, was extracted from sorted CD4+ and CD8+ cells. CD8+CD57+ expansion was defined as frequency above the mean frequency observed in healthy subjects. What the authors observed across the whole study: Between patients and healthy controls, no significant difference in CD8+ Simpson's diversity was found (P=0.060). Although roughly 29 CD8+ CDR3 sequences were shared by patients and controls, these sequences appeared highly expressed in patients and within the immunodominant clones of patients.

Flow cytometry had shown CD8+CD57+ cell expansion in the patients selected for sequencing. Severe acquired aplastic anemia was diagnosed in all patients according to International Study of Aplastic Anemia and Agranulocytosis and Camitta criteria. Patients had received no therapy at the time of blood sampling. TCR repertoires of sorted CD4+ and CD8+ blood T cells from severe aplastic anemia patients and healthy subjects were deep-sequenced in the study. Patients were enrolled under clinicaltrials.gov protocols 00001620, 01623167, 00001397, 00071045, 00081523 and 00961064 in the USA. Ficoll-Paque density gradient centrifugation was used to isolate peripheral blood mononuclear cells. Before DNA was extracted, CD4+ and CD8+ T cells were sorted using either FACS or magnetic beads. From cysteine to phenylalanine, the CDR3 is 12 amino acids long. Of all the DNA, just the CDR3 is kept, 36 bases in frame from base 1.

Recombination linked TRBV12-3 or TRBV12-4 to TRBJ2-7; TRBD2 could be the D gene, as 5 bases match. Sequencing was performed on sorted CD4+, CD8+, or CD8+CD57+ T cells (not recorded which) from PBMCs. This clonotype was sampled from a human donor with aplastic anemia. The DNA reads TGTGCCAGCAGTCTTGACCGACGACTAAAGAACTTC. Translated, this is CASSLDRRLKNF.